This TCR beta chain was identified during a study of cytomegalovirus exposure and HLA in healthy donors. The length of the CDR3 is 15 residues. The V end was cut by 1 base, the J end by 3 bases, with 10 bases between. Germline V lookup: CDR1 SGHTA, CDR2 FQGNSA. The PCR ran on 60 Vbeta and 13 Jbeta primers. Only in-frame clones appear in the TCRdb table, and some are missing; sequencing was by immunoSEQ multiplex PCR. The repertoire consists of around 110,000 clones, with under 85% occurring once and the leading ten covering 4% to 5.5%. Sequencing input: PBMCs. The V and J genes are TRBV7-2 and TRBJ1-5; the D is unclear. The sequence was obtained from a man aged 25 to 45 in good health and CMV-seropositive. This CDR3 reads CASSLVSENNQPQHF. The CDR3 region has the DNA TGTGCCAGCAGCTTAGTTTCTGAGAACAATCAGCCCCAGCATTTT.